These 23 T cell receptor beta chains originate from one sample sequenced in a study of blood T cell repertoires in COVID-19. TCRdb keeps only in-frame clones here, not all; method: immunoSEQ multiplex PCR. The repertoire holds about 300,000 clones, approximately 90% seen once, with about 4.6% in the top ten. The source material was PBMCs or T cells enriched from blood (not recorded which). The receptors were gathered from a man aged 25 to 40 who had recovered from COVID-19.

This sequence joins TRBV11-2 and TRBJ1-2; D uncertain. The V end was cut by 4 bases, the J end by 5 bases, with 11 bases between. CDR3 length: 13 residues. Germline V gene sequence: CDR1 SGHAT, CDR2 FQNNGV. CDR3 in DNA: TGTGCCAGCAGCTCACACGCCAAGTATGGCTACACCTTC. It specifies CASSSHAKYGYTF. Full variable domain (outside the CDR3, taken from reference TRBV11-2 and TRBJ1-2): EAGVAQSPRYKIIEKRQSVAFWCNPISGHATLYWYQQILGQGPKLLIQFQNNGVVDDSQLPKDRFSAERLKGVDSTLKIQPAKLEDSAVYLCASSSHAKYGYTFGSGTRLTVV.

CDR3 region: CSVWQGVDNEQFF. The CDR3 DNA follows: TGCAGCGTTTGGCAGGGGGTTGACAATGAGCAGTTCTTC. The chain employs TRBV29-1 and TRBJ2-1; TRBD1 aligns across 7 bases. CDR3 size: 13 residues. J lost 5 bases, V lost 5 bases, and 6 bases had no gene match. Germline V gives CDR1 SQVTM, CDR2 ANQGSEA.

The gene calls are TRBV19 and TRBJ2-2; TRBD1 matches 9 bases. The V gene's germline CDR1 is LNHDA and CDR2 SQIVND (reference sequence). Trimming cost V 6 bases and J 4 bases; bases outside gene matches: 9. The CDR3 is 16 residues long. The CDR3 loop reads CASRTGGISSTGELFF. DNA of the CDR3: TGTGCCAGTAGGACAGGGGGGATATCGAGCACCGGGGAGCTGTTTTTT.

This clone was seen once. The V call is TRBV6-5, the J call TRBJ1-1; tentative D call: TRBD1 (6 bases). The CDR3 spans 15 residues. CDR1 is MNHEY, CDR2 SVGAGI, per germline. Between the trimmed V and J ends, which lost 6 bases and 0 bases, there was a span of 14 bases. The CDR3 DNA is TGTGCCAGCAGAACCGGACAGTTTATGAACACTGAAGCTTTCTTT. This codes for CASRTGQFMNTEAFF.

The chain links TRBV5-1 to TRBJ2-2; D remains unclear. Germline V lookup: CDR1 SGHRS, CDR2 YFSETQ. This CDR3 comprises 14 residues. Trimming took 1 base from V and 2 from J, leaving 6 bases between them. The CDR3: CASSLPSNTGELFF. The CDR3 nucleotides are TGCGCCAGCAGCTTGCCCAGTAACACCGGGGAGCTGTTTTTT. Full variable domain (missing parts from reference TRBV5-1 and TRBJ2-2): KAGVTQTPRYLIKTRGQQVTLSCSPISGHRSVSWYQQTPGQGLQFLFEYFSETQRNKGNFPGRFSGRQFSNSRSEMNVSTLELGDSALYLCASSLPSNTGELFFGEGSRLTVL.

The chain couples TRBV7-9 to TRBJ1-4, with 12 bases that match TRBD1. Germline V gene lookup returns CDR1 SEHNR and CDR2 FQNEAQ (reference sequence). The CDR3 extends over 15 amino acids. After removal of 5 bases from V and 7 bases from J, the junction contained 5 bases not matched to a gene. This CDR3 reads CASSQGTGGSEKLFF. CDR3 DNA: TGTGCCAGCAGCCAGGGGACAGGGGGCAGTGAAAAACTGTTTTTT.

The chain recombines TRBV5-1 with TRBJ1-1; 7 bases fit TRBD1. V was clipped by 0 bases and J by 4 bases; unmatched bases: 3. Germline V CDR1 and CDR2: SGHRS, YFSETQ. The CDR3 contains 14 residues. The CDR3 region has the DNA TGCGCCAGCAGCTTGGTAGGGGGCGCCACTGAAGCTTTCTTT. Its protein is CASSLVGGATEAFF.

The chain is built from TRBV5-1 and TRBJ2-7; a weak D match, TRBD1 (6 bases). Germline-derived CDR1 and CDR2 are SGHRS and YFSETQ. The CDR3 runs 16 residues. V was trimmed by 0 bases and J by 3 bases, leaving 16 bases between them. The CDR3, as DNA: TGCGCCAGCAGCTTGGCGAAGGGGGTCCTAAACTACGAGCAGTACTTC. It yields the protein CASSLAKGVLNYEQYF. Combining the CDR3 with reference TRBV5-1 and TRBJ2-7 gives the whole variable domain KAGVTQTPRYLIKTRGQQVTLSCSPISGHRSVSWYQQTPGQGLQFLFEYFSETQRNKGNFPGRFSGRQFSNSRSEMNVSTLELGDSALYLCASSLAKGVLNYEQYFGPGTRLTVT.

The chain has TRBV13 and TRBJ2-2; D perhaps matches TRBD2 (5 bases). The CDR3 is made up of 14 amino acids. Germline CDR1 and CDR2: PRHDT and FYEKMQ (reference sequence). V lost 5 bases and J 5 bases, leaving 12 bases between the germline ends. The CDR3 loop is CASSRRTATGELFF. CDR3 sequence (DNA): TGTGCCAGCAGCCGGCGGACTGCAACCGGGGAGCTGTTTTTT.

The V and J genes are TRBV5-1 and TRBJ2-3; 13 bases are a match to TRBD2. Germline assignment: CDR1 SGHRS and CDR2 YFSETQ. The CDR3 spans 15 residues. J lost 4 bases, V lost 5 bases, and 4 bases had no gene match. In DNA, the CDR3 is TGCGCCAGCAGTCGGACTAGCGGGAGTGCAGATACGCAGTATTTT. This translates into CASSRTSGSADTQYF.

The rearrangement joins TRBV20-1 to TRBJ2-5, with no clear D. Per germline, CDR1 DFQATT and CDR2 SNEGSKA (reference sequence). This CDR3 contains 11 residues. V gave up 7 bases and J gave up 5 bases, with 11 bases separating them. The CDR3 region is CSVYHRETQYF. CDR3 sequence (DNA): TGCAGTGTCTACCATCGGGAGACCCAGTACTTC.

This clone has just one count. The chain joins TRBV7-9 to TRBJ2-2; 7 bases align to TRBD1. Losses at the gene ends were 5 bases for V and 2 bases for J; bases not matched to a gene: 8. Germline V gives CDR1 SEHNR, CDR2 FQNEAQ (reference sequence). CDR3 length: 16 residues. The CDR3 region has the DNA TGTGCCAGCAGCCCTAGGACAGGACCAAACACCGGGGAGCTGTTTTTT. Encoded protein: CASSPRTGPNTGELFF. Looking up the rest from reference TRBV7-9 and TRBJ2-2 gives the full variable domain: DTGVSQNPRHKITKRGQNVTFRCDPISEHNRLYWYRQTLGQGPEFLTYFQNEAQLEKSRLLSDRFSAERPKGSFSTLEIQRTEQGDSAMYLCASSPRTGPNTGELFFGEGSRLTVL.

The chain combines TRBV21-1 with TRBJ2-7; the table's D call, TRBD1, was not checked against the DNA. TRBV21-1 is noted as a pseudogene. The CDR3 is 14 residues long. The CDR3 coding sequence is TGTGCCAGCAGAACTTCCCCAGGGGCGTGGGAGCAGTACTTC. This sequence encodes CASRTSPGAWEQYF.

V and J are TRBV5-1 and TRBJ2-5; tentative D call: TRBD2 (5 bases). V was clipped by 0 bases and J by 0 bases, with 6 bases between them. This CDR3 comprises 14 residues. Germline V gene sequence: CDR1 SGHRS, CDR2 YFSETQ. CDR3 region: CASSLGRYQETQYF. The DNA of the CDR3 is TGCGCCAGCAGCTTGGGGAGGTACCAAGAGACCCAGTACTTC.

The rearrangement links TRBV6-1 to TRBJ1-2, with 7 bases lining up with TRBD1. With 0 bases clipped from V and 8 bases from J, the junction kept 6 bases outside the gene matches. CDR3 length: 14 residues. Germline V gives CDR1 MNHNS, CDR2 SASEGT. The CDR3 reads CASSEAPTGKGYTF. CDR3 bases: TGTGCCAGCAGTGAAGCACCGACAGGGAAGGGCTACACCTTC.

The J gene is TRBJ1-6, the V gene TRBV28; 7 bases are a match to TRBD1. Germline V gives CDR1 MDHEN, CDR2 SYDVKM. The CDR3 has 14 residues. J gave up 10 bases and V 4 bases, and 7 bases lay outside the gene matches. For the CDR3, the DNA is TGTGCCAGCAGTTGGCGACAGGGTCGATCACCCCTCCACTTT. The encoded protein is CASSWRQGRSPLHF.

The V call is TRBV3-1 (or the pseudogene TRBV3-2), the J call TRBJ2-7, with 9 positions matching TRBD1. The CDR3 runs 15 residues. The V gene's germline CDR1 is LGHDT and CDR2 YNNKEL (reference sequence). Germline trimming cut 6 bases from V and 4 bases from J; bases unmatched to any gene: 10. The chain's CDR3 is CASSYTGGTGYEQYF. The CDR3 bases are TGTGCCAGCAGTTACACAGGGGGCACGGGATACGAGCAGTACTTC.

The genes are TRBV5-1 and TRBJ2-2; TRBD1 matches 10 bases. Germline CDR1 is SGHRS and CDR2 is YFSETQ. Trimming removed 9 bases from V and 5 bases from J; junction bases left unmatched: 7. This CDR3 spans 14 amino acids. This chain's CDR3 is CATAGQGTTGELFF. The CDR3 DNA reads TGCGCCACCGCGGGACAGGGGACGACCGGGGAGCTGTTTTTT.

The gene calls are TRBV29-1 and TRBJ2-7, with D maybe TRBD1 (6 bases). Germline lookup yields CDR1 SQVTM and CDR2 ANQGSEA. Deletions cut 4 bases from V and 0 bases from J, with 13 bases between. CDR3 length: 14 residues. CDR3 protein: CSVAWTAPSYEQYF. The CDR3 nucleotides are TGCAGCGTTGCATGGACAGCCCCCTCCTACGAGCAGTACTTC.

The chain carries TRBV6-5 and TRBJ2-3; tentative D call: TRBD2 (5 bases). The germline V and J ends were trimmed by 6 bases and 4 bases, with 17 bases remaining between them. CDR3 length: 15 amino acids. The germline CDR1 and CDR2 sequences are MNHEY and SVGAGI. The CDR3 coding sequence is TGTGCCAGCAGCAGCGGAGGAGGCCGGGCAGATACGCAGTATTTT. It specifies CASSSGGGRADTQYF.

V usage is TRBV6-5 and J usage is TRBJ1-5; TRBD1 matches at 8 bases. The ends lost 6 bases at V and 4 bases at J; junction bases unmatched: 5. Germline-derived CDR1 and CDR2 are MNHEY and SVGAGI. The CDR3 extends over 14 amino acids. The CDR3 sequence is CASSLDRGNQPQHF. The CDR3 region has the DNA TGTGCCAGCAGCCTCGACAGGGGTAATCAGCCCCAGCATTTT.

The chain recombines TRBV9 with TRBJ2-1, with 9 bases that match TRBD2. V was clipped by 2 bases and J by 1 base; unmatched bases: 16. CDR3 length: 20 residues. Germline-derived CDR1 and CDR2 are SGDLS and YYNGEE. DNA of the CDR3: TGTGCCAGCAGCGTGGGAGGAGCGGGAGGCGCTGATCCGTCCTACAATGAGCAGTTCTTC. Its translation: CASSVGGAGGADPSYNEQFF.

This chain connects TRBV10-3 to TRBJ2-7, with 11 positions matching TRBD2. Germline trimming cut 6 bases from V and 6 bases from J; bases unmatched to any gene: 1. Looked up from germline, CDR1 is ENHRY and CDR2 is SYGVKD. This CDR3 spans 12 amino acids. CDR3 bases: TGTGCCATCAGCGGGACTAGCGGCGAGCAGTACTTC. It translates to CAISGTSGEQYF.